Here is one T cell receptor beta chain with its context. The sample belongs to a study of blood T cell repertoires in COVID-19. As originally analysed: For nucleated cells, counts were estimated from reference gene primer amplification. Clones were read by immunoSEQ multiplex PCR, and TCRdb kept only the in-frame ones, dropping some. V, J and clone size are taken as reported in that table, and D and trimming were inferred from the DNA itself. Among about 180,000 clones, approximately 85% were seen once, and the ten largest hold over 2.5%. The CDR3 runs 12 residues. Germline-derived CDR1 and CDR2 are LGHNT and FRNRAP. V was trimmed by 6 bases and J by 8 bases, leaving 13 bases between them.

J is TRBJ1-2 and V is TRBV12-5, with D possibly TRBD1 on 5 matching bases. Sequences were obtained from peripheral blood. This receptor was identified in a man in his fifties or sixties with acute or convalescent COVID-19. CDR3 bases: TGTGCTAGTGGCCTCCAGGGCTGGGGCTACACCTTC. Translation gives CASGLQGWGYTF. Combining the CDR3 with reference TRBV12-5 and TRBJ1-2 gives the whole variable domain DARVTQTPRHKVTEMGQEVTMRCQPILGHNTVFWYRQTMMQGLELLAYFRNRAPLDDSGMPKDRFSAEMPDATLATLKIQPSEPRDSAVYFCASGLQGWGYTFGSGTRLTVV.